A selection of T cell receptor beta chains follows, all from one sample in a study of T cells in localized non-small cell lung cancer. Method: immunoSEQ multiplex PCR; TCRdb's copy keeps in-frame clones and lacks some. The sample yields 90,000 to 95,000 clones, about nine tenths seen once. The sequences come from PBMCs, collected before any cancer treatment. These receptors all come from a woman aged 35-75 years with stage II squamous cell lung carcinoma. Each CDR3 is given with its conserved first and last residue.

>TRBV10-3
CAITGTSGRANTGELFF
>TRBV6-6
CASSYGENTEAFF
>TRBV10-3
CASLRTDNTEAFF
>TRBV7-9
CASSLDGDRGQSPLHF
>TRBV4-2
CASSPGGPKSLETQYF
>TRBV5-1
CASGWAGHSYNEQFF
>TRBV19
CASRVWNTEAFF
>TRBV6-6
CASNRVGAGELFF
>TRBV11-1
CASSPEGTYNEQFF
>TRBV10-3
CAMTRGLGANVLTF
>TRBV7-8
CASSLEGVNNYGYTF
>TRBV7-8
CASSQGAGQPQHF
>TRBV30
CAWRGQGHEQFF
>TRBV18
CASSQGANTEAFF
>TRBV15
CATSPGTGLNTEAFF
>TRBV4-1
CASSQQGNSPGANVLTF
>TRBV5-1
CASSTGNLAMNTEAFF
>TRBV6-1
CATGDGNQPQHF
>TRBV7-9
CASSLGGGADTQYF
>TRBV5-6
CASSPASGFYGYTF
>TRBV7-6
CASSPGGGDTGELFF
>TRBV7-6
CASSLARQGVNSNQPQHF
>TRBV5-1
CASSLAGQGTGNTIYF
>TRBV28
CASSLGGNTEAFF
>TRBV10-3
CAISDTGQGQPQHF
>TRBV11-3
CASSQTSGIVGTDTQYF
>TRBV6-1
CASSDRPGANTEAFF
>TRBV5-8
CASSLGASGVTEAFF
>TRBV4-1
CASSQEGLATVNEQFF
>TRBV30
CAWNPGTNEKLFF
>TRBV6-1
CASSDLLGFSTDTQYF
>TRBV6-1
CASSEGRSNTF
>TRBV27
CASSRQGYEQYF
>TRBV12-5
CASALRTGDTEAFF
>TRBV19
CASSIRATRGSTDTQYF
>TRBV27
CASSFGMGTDTQYF
>TRBV5-1
CASSLAGAYGELFF
>TRBV2
CASRRDSNSYEQYF
>TRBV27
CASSFEGPGLAYEQYF
>TRBV5-1
CASSLSPGLAGNEQYF
>TRBV4-2
CASSQEIEQPQHF
>TRBV19
CASSPTPGQGPDGYTF
>TRBV2
CASSVRQGNTEAFF
>TRBV2
CASSGNRQSQPQHF
>TRBV5-6
CASSFGVTNYGYTF
>TRBV19
CASTRQGKEAFF
>TRBV27
CASSIRGNTEAFF
>TRBV5-1
CASSAALAEGGYTF
>TRBV27
CASSFSGYNEQFF
>TRBV7-2
CASSLRTMNYEQYF
>TRBV15
CATSLDISQPQHF
>TRBV5-6
CASSRGGSGNTIYF
>TRBV6-5
CASSSDPGTAGNTIYF